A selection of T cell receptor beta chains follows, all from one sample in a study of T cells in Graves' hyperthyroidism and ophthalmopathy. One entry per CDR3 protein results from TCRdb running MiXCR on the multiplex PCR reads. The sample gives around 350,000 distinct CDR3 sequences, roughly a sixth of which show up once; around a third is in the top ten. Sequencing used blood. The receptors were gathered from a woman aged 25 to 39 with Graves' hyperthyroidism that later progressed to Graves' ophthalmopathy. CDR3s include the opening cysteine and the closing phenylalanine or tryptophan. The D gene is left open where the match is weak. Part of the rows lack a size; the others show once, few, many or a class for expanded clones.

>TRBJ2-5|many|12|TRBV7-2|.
CASSTLGETQYF
TGTGCCAGCAGCACCCTGGGAGAGACCCAGTACTTC
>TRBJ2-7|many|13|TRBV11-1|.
CASSTFRGYEQYF
TGTGCCAGCAGCACATTCCGGGGCTACGAGCAGTACTTC
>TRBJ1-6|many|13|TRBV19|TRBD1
CASMSRGRTPLHF
TGTGCCAGTATGAGCAGGGGGCGGACACCCCTCCACTTT
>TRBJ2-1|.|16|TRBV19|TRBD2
CASSFPTSGGADEQFF
TGTGCCAGTAGTTTCCCGACTAGCGGGGGGGCGGATGAGCAGTTCTTC
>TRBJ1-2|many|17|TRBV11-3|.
CASSLPHRGAFNYGYTF
TGTGCCAGCAGCCTACCCCATCGGGGGGCATTTAACTATGGCTACACCTTC
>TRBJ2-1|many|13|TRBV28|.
CASTTASYNEQFF
TGTGCCAGCACCACAGCCTCCTACAATGAGCAGTTCTTC
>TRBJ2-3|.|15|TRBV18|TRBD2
CASSPPSGSTNTQYF
TGTGCCAGCTCACCACCTAGCGGGAGTACAAATACGCAGTATTTT
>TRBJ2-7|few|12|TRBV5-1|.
CASRGLNYEQYF
TGCGCCAGCAGAGGGCTAAACTACGAGCAGTACTTC
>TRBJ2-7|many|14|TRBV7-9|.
CASSLAGDSYEQYF
TGTGCCAGCAGCTTAGCAGGGGACTCCTACGAGCAGTACTTC
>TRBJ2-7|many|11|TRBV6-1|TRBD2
CASKRGYEQYF
TGTGCCAGCAAGCGGGGGTACGAGCAGTACTTC
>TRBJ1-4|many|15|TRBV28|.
CASSSVGGTNEKLFF
TGTGCCAGCAGTTCCGTCGGAGGCACTAATGAAAAACTGTTTTTT
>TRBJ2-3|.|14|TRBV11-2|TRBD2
CASRLAGFTDTQYF
TGTGCCAGCAGGCTAGCGGGGTTCACAGATACGCAGTATTTT
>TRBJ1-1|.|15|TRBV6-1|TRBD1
CASSGGTGRDTEAFF
TGTGCCAGCAGTGGGGGGACAGGGCGAGACACTGAAGCTTTCTTT
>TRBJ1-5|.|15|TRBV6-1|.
CASTNKSYSNQPQHF
TGTGCCAGCACCAACAAATCCTATAGCAATCAGCCCCAGCATTTT
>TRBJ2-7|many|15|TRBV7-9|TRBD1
CASSGGPGQGYEQYF
TGTGCCAGCAGCGGGGGGCCGGGACAGGGCTACGAGCAGTACTTC
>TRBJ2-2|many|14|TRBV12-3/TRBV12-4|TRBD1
CASSKGGDTGELFF
TGTGCCAGCAGTAAAGGGGGCGACACCGGGGAGCTGTTTTTT
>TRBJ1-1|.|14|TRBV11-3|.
CASSLFGDSTEAFF
TGTGCCAGCAGCTTATTCGGGGATTCGACTGAAGCTTTCTTT
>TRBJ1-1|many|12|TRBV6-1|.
CASRKTVSEAFF
TGTGCCAGCAGAAAGACAGTCTCTGAAGCTTTCTTT
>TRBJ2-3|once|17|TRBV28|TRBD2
CASSPAGSGSSTDTQYF
TGTGCCAGCAGCCCGGCGGGGAGCGGGAGTAGCACAGATACGCAGTATTTT
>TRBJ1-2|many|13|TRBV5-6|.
CASSSPGKYGYTF
TGTGCCAGCAGCTCACCCGGAAAATATGGCTACACCTTC